This passage covers 6 T cell receptor beta chains from one sample sequenced in a study of shared clonotypes between healthy human individuals. Method: immunoSEQ multiplex PCR; TCRdb's copy keeps in-frame clones and lacks some. Here the sample spans 400,000 to 500,000 clones, 79% being singletons. Sample: PBMCs. All receptors come from a woman in her forties in good health. Some clones in this sample may be carry-over from other donors' samples.

This clone was recorded many times. V is TRBV7-3 and J is TRBJ2-3, with D uncertain. The CDR3 is 13 residues long. The ends were cut back, 2 bases at V and 8 bases at J, with 11 bases in the middle. Germline CDR1 SGHTA, CDR2 FQGTGA. CDR3 amino acids: CASSLAPLGTQYF. CDR3 nucleotides: TGTGCCAGCAGCTTAGCCCCTCTGGGTACGCAGTATTTT.

The chain joins TRBV4-1 to TRBJ2-5, with D maybe TRBD1 (8 bases). Looked up from germline, CDR1 is MGHRA and CDR2 is YSYEKL. Trimming left V 3 bases short and J 2 bases short, with 16 bases between. The CDR3 runs 16 residues. CDR3 amino acids: CASSQLQGGGQETQYF. CDR3 DNA: TGCGCCAGCAGCCAGCTACAGGGGGGGGGACAAGAGACCCAGTACTTC.

The V gene is TRBV2, the J gene TRBJ2-7; 9 bases align to TRBD2. CDR1 is SNHLY and CDR2 is FYNNEI in the germline V gene. V dropped 8 bases and J dropped 4; count of bases not matched to a gene: 9. The CDR3 covers 14 residues. DNA for the CDR3: TGTGCCAGCGGGCCCATAGCGGGAGCTTACGAGCAGTACTTC. It specifies CASGPIAGAYEQYF.

The chain joins TRBV7-6 to TRBJ2-6, with D tentatively TRBD2 (5 bases). Germline CDR1 is SGHVS and CDR2 is FNYEAQ. This CDR3 comprises 17 residues. Between the trimmed V and J ends, which lost 5 bases and 2 bases, there was a span of 16 bases. The CDR3, as DNA: TGTGCCAGCAGCCCCCAAGGGCGGGTCCCTGGGGCCAACGTCCTGACTTTC. Protein product: CASSPQGRVPGANVLTF. Based on the CDR3 plus reference TRBV7-6 and TRBJ2-6, the full variable domain is GAGVSQSPRYKVTKRGQDVALRCDPISGHVSLYWYRQALGQGPEFLTYFNYEAQQDKSGLPNDRFSAERPEGSISTLTIQRTEQRDSAMYRCASSPQGRVPGANVLTFGAGSRLTVL.

The CDR3 DNA reads as TGTGCCAGCAGCCCTCGTGTGGGCCTCTCTGGAAACACCATATATTTT. Translated: CASSPRVGLSGNTIYF. The V call is TRBV7-9, the J call TRBJ1-3, with D uncertain. V was shortened by 5 bases and J by 0 bases, with 14 bases between the two germline ends. This CDR3 is 16 amino acids long. The V gene's germline CDR1 is SEHNR and CDR2 FQNEAQ (reference sequence). Full variable domain (remainder filled in from reference TRBV7-9 and TRBJ1-3): DTGVSQNPRHKITKRGQNVTFRCDPISEHNRLYWYRQTLGQGPEFLTYFQNEAQLEKSRLLSDRFSAERPKGSFSTLEIQRTEQGDSAMYLCASSPRVGLSGNTIYFGEGSWLTVV.

In this sample, this clone turned up many times. The genes are TRBV2 and TRBJ2-7; D gene unclear. This CDR3 comprises 13 residues. Germline V gene lookup returns CDR1 SNHLY and CDR2 FYNNEI. Trimming left V 5 bases short and J 2 bases short, with 10 bases between. CDR3 nucleotides: TGTGCCAGCAGTCCCGGCGCGACCTACGAGCAGTACTTC. It yields the protein CASSPGATYEQYF.